The clone carrying this TCR beta chain was seen a few times. Antigen specificity is unknown. This sample was included in a study of T-cell memory formation after mild COVID-19. On the study more broadly: TCR clusters showed largely donor specificity.

TCR alpha and TCR beta cDNA libraries with sample barcodes and UMIs came from 5'RACE using constant-segment primers. TCRdb recomputed calls from the 5' RACE reads with MiXCR, one row per CDR3 protein. The sample lists around 310,000 distinct CDR3 sequences; around an eighth were seen once. Study-level points and caveats: Some clones that responded were present in memory (sampled pre-infection), which suggests cross-reactive memory joined. Shrinking CD4+ clones were chiefly CM and EM; CD8+ ones were chiefly EMRA.

Trimming took 0 bases from V and 5 from J, leaving 10 bases between them. Germline assignment: CDR1 MRHNA and CDR2 SNTAGT. The CDR3 contains 14 residues. The clonotype was recovered from a young man who had mild COVID-19 (a few samples of this study predate the infection). Cell type and time point are not known. This chain links TRBV6-4 with TRBJ1-1, with D perhaps TRBD1 (5 bases). The sample taken for sequencing was PBMCs or a T cell subset sorted from them (not recorded which). The CDR3 is CASSDSSGWTEAFF. The CDR3 DNA follows: TGTGCCAGCAGTGACTCCTCAGGGTGGACTGAAGCTTTCTTT.